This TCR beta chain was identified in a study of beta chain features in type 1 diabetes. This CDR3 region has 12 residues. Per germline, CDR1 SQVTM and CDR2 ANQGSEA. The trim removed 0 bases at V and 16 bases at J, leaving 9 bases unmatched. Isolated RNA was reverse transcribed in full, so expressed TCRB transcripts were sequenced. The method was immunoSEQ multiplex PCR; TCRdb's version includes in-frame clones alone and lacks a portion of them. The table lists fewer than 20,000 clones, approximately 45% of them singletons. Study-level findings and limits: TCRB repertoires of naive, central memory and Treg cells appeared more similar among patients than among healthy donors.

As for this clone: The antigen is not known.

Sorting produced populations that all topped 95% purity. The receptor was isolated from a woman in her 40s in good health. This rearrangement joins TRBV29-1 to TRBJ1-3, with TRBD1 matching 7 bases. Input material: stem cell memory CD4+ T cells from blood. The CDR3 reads CSVEEYTGARYF. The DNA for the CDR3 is TGCAGCGTTGAAGAGTACACAGGGGCAAGGTATTTT.